A selection of T cell receptor beta chains follows, all from one sample in a study of a mutant IDH1 vaccine in newly diagnosed glioma. Here immunoSEQ multiplex PCR was the method, and the copy in TCRdb shows in-frame clones only, minus some. Here the sample spans approximately 54,000 clones, approximately 78% being singletons. Sequences were derived from PBMCs, sampled from a glioma patient treated with radiotherapy, temozolomide or both. The receptor source for this set is a man between 18 and 35 years old with glioma. Each CDR3 is given with its conserved first and last residue. A D gene is named only where the DNA matches it firmly. Rows give clone size only sometimes, using once, few, many, or a class for an expanded clone.

D gene | J gene | V gene | clone size | CDR3 protein
NA | TRBJ1-1 | TRBV27 | NA | CASSPRGAGNTEAFF
TRBD1 | TRBJ2-7 | TRBV4-1 | NA | CASSQVGQNQPYEQYF
TRBD1 | TRBJ1-1 | TRBV5-1 | few | CASSSGQGAFF
NA | TRBJ1-1 | TRBV15 | NA | CATSTTGAVGTEAFF
TRBD2 | NA | TRBV9 | NA | CASSVGGGGRSYEQYF
NA | TRBJ2-5 | TRBV2 | NA | CASSQNVVLDSQETQYF
NA | TRBJ1-5 | TRBV30 | NA | CAWSPGVGNQPQHF
NA | TRBJ1-1 | TRBV5-6 | NA | CASSRGGGMNTEAFF
NA | TRBJ2-1 | TRBV2 | NA | CASSGRSNEQFF
NA | TRBJ2-5 | TRBV10-3 | NA | CAISETSLETQYF
NA | TRBJ1-4 | TRBV9 | NA | CASSVEGEKLFF
NA | TRBJ1-2 | TRBV5-4 | NA | CASSLSGAWYGYTF
NA | TRBJ1-1 | TRBV4-3 | large | CASSQGAVTHTEAFF
NA | TRBJ1-2 | TRBV7-9 | NA | CASSLSPGYFYTF
NA | TRBJ2-5 | TRBV2 | NA | CASSENRSGETQYF
NA | TRBJ2-5 | TRBV5-6 | NA | CASSLDRGAVGETQYF
NA | TRBJ2-5 | TRBV7-2 | NA | CASSLVQETQYF
TRBD1 | TRBJ2-2 | TRBV4-1 | NA | CASSPLRQGGVGELFF
NA | TRBJ1-2 | TRBV4-3 | NA | CASSQDGNSYGYTF
NA | TRBJ1-4 | TRBV30 | NA | CAWNYDGFINEKLFF
NA | TRBJ2-1 | TRBV30 | NA | CAWETGSYYNEQFF
NA | TRBJ1-4 | TRBV2 | NA | CASRWGREGEKLFF
NA | TRBJ1-5 | TRBV7-9 | NA | CASSPGSSNQPQHF
NA | TRBJ2-4 | TRBV7-2 | NA | CASSLVGSTAKNIQYF
NA | TRBJ2-7 | TRBV11-2 | once | CASSLAGAAYEQYF
NA | TRBJ2-7 | TRBV5-1 | NA | CASSEGPGYEQYF
NA | TRBJ1-1 | TRBV7-2 | NA | CASSQEAEAEAFF
NA | TRBJ2-6 | TRBV7-9 | once | CASSTNPLRSGANVLTF
TRBD1 | TRBJ1-4 | TRBV4-1 | few | CASSPTGAGEKLFF
NA | TRBJ1-1 | TRBV30 | NA | CAWDVRTEAFF
TRBD1 | TRBJ2-7 | TRBV2 | NA | CASRGTQGAYEQYF
NA | TRBJ2-7 | TRBV5-1 | NA | CASRSSGYEQYF
TRBD1 | TRBJ2-7 | TRBV13 | once | CASSRTGRYEQYF
NA | TRBJ1-4 | TRBV7-9 | NA | CASSHPFEKLFF
NA | TRBJ2-1 | TRBV29-1 | NA | CSVDGYNEQFF
TRBD2 | TRBJ2-3 | TRBV10-3 | once | CAISPVLAGSTDTQYF
NA | TRBJ1-5 | TRBV6-1 | NA | CASSLQGRNQPQHF
NA | TRBJ2-5 | TRBV30 | NA | CAWKGPGLNF
NA | TRBJ2-2 | TRBV7-9 | NA | CASSIRVAGELFF
NA | TRBJ1-1 | TRBV7-2 | NA | CASSLALLQARQGEAFF
TRBD1 | TRBJ2-3 | TRBV7-9 | NA | CASSSDRVASTDTQYF
TRBD2 | TRBJ2-3 | TRBV7-9 | NA | CASSLGAASGATDTQYF
NA | TRBJ1-2 | TRBV25-1 | NA | CASSEYGTGNYGYTF
NA | TRBJ2-7 | TRBV9 | NA | CASSIGVNYEQYF
TRBD1 | TRBJ1-1 | TRBV18 | NA | CASSPGTGIYTEAFF
NA | TRBJ2-2 | TRBV7-8 | NA | CASSPLGGDTGELFF
NA | TRBJ2-1 | TRBV5-1 | NA | CASSLEAETNEQFF
TRBD2 | TRBJ2-2 | TRBV10-3 | NA | CAISSGLAANTGELFF
TRBD1 | TRBJ2-7 | TRBV4-2 | NA | CASSQDSTGGYEQYF
NA | TRBJ1-2 | TRBV29-1 | NA | CSAHGIDGYTF
NA | TRBJ1-3 | TRBV5-1 | NA | CASSFSPDGSGNTIYF
NA | TRBJ2-5 | TRBV15 | NA | CATSRDRRETQYF
NA | TRBJ2-2 | TRBV9 | once | CASSVDTTGELFF